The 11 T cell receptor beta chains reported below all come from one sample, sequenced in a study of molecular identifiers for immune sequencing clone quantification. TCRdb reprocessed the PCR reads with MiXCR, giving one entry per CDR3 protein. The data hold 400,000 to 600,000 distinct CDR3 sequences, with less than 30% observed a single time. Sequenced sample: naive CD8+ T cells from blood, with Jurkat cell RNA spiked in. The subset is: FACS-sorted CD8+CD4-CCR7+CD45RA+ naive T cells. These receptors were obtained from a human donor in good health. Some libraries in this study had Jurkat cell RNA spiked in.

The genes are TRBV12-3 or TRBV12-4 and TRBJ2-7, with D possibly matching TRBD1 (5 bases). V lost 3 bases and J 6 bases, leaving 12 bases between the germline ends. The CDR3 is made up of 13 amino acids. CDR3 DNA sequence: TGTGCCAGCAGTTTCAGCAGGGTCGGCGAGCAGTACTTC. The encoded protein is CASSFSRVGEQYF.

The CDR3 nucleotides are TGTGCCAGCAGTTCAGGGGGCACGGATGAAAAACTGTTTTTT. It translates to CASSSGGTDEKLFF. The chain has TRBV6-5 and TRBJ1-4; TRBD1 matches 8 bases. From germline, CDR1 is MNHEY and CDR2 SVGAGI. This CDR3 contains 14 residues. The trim removed 4 bases at V and 6 bases at J, leaving 4 bases unmatched.

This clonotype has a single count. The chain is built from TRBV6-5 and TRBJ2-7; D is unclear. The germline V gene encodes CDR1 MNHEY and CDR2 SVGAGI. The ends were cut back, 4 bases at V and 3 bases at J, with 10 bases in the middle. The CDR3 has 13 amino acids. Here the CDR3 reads CASSSLRSYEQYF. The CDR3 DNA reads TGTGCCAGCAGTTCCTTGAGGAGCTACGAGCAGTACTTC.

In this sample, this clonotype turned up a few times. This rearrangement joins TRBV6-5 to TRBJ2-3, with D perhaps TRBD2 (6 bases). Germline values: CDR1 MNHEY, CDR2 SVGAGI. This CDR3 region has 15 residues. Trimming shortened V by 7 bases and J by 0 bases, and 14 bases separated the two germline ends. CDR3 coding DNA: TGTGCCAGCACCCCACCAGGGACTAGCACAGATACGCAGTATTTT. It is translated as CASTPPGTSTDTQYF.

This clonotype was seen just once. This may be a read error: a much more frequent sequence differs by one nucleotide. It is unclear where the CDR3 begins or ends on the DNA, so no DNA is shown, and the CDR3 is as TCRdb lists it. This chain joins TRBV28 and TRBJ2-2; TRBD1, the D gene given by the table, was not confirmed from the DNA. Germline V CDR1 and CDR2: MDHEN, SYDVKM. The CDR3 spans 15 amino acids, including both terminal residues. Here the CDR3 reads CASSPWGRGTGELLF.

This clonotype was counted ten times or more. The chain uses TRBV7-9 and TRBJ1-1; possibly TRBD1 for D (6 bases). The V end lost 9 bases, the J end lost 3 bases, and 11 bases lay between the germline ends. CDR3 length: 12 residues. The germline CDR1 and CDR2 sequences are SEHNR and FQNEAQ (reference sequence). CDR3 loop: CASTGIHTEAFF. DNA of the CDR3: TGTGCCAGTACAGGGATCCACACTGAAGCTTTCTTT.

CDR3 sequence: CSVQLHGFGATEAFF. CDR3 in DNA: TGCAGCGTTCAACTGCACGGGTTCGGCGCCACTGAAGCTTTCTTT. V usage is TRBV29-1 and J usage is TRBJ1-1; D is ambiguous. Germline V gene lookup returns CDR1 SQVTM and CDR2 ANQGSEA. The CDR3 covers 15 residues. With 5 bases removed from V and 4 bases from J, the gap between germline ends came to 20 bases.

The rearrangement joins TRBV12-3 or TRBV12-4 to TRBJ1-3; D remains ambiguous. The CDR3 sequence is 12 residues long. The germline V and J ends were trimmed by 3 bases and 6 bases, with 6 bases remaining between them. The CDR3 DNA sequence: TGTGCCAGCAGTTTGTTGGTAAACACCATATATTTT. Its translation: CASSLLVNTIYF.

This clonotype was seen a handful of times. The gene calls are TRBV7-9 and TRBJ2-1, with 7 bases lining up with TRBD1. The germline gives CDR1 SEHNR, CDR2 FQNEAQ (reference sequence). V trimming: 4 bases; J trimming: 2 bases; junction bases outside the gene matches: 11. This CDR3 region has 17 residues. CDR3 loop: CASSSATGPLAYNEQFF. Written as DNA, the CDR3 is TGTGCCAGCAGCTCCGCGACAGGGCCCCTAGCCTACAATGAGCAGTTCTTC.

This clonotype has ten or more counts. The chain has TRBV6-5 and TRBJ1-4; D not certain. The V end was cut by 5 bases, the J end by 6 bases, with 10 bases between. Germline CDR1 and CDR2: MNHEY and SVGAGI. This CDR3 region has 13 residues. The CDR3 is CASSNPEDEKLFF. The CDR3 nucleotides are TGTGCCAGCAGTAACCCAGAAGATGAAAAACTGTTTTTT.

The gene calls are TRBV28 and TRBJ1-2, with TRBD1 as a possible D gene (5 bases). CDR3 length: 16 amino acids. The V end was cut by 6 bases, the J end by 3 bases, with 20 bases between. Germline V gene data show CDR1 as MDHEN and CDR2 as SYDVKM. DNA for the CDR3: TGTGCCAGCAGCCTGGACAACCTTAGATTGGACTATGGCTACACCTTC. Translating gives CASSLDNLRLDYGYTF.